The entry that follows covers one T cell receptor beta chain sequence. Its antigen is as yet unknown. Profiling relied on immunoSEQ multiplex PCR, and the TCRdb table lists in-frame clones only, not all of them. Found here are roughly 26,000 clones, 84% of them singletons; the top ten hold 20% to 25%. The sample originates from a study of siplizumab effects on memory and regulatory T cells. Germline-derived CDR1 and CDR2 are WNHNN and SYGVQD (reference sequence). This CDR3 region has 14 residues. Deletions cut 5 bases from V and 7 bases from J, with 15 bases between. Overall study results and limits: An assignable naive or memory phenotype was lacking in roughly 75-96% of proliferating CD4+ or CD8+ clones. Alloreactive sequences tracing back to unstimulated CD4+ memory cells were significantly reduced by siplizumab.

The sequence derives from a human donor in good health. Sequencing input: memory CD4+ T cells sorted from blood. The rearrangement uses TRBV10-1 and TRBJ2-1; D remains ambiguous. The CDR3 loop reads CASSRTRAQNEQFF. The CDR3 bases are TGCGCCAGCAGTCGGACCAGAGCACAAAATGAGCAGTTCTTC.